This T cell receptor (beta chain) emerged from a study of technical replicates of blood from a handful of donors. Only in-frame clones appear in the TCRdb table, and some are missing; sequencing was by immunoSEQ multiplex PCR. This table holds tens of thousands of clones, approximately 93% found once. This CDR3 comprises 18 residues. CDR1 is SGDLS and CDR2 is YYNGEE in the germline V gene. Between the trimmed V and J ends, which lost 3 bases and 0 bases, there was a span of 19 bases. The sequencing input was T cells isolated from PBMCs. The chain carries TRBV9 and TRBJ1-3; D remains ambiguous. This receptor was identified in a human donor in good health. CDR3: CASSAYDGVISSGNTIYF. The CDR3 DNA sequence: TGTGCCAGCAGCGCCTATGACGGGGTCATTAGCTCTGGAAACACCATATATTTT.